The 27 T cell receptor beta chains below come from one sample, sequenced in a study of CDR3 diversity in severe acne. TCRdb recomputed calls from the PCR reads with MiXCR, one row per CDR3 protein. The data contain approximately 90,000 distinct CDR3 sequences, 45% to 50% of them singletons. Sequenced sample: blood. These receptors came from a male donor in good health, serving as a control.

This chain joins TRBV18 and TRBJ1-1; D is unresolved. This CDR3 comprises 14 residues. Germline-derived CDR1 and CDR2 are KGHSH and LQKENI. Trimming pared 3 bases from V and 3 bases from J, leaving 11 bases between. CDR3 protein: CASSPGEGHTEAFF. The CDR3 DNA reads as TGTGCCAGCTCACCTGGCGAGGGTCACACTGAAGCTTTCTTT.

This clonotype was found once. The chain has TRBV6-6 and TRBJ2-1; TRBD2 matches at 7 bases. Trimming at V came to 11 bases and at J to 7 bases, leaving 2 bases not matched to a gene. The CDR3 is 10 amino acids. Germline values: CDR1 MNHNY, CDR2 SVGAGI (reference sequence). CDR3 DNA sequence: TGTGCCCTGGGGGGGAATGAGCAGTTCTTC. Protein product: CALGGNEQFF.

The CDR3 DNA reads TGTGCCAGCAGCTCGGACCGATCCTCGTATGGCTACACCTTC. It encodes CASSSDRSSYGYTF. The chain links TRBV7-8 to TRBJ1-2; no clear D. Per the germline V gene, CDR1 is SGHVS and CDR2 is FQNEAQ. The V and J ends lost 4 bases and 5 bases respectively, with 14 bases between them. The CDR3 is 14 residues long.

This clonotype was observed at least ten times. This rearrangement joins TRBV25-1 to TRBJ2-5, with D uncertain. V was cut by 2 bases and J by 1 base, with 5 bases left in between. CDR1 and CDR2 from the germline V gene are MGHDK and SYGVNS. This CDR3 spans 13 amino acids. In nucleotides, the CDR3 is TGTGCCAGCAGTGAAAGGGTCCAAGAGACCCAGTACTTC. Its protein product is CASSERVQETQYF.

Notes on this clonotype: This clone may be a read error of a much larger clone one base away. The V gene is TRBV25-1, the J gene TRBJ1-4, with no clear D. CDR3 size: 13 residues. V was pared by 3 bases and J by 10 bases, with 12 bases between. Germline V gene data show CDR1 as MGHDK and CDR2 as SYGVNS. The CDR3 region is CASSEQSEGKLFF. CDR3 DNA sequence: TGTGCCAGCAGTGAGCAGAGCGAAGGAAAACTGTTTTTT. Full variable domain (outside the CDR3, taken from reference TRBV25-1 and TRBJ1-4): EADIYQTPRYLVIGTGKKITLECSQTMGHDKMYWYQQDPGMELHLIHYSYGVNSTEKGDLSSESTVSRIRTEHFPLTLESARPSHTSQYLCASSEQSEGKLFFGSGTQLSVL.

Note on this clonotype: One junction end disagrees with the germline gene, perhaps due to a read error. The CDR3 DNA reads as TGCGCCAGCAGCCAAGATTTGGCTAGTGCACCCCCCCACTTT. Translated, it gives CASSQDLASAPPHF. The chain uses TRBV4-1 and TRBJ1-6; no firm D call. This CDR3 region has 14 residues. Germline assignment: CDR1 MGHRA and CDR2 YSYEKL.

This clonotype has ten or more counts. The rearrangement joins TRBV20-1 to TRBJ1-4; D gene unclear. The CDR3 covers 15 residues. Germline lookup yields CDR1 DFQATT and CDR2 SNEGSKA (reference sequence). The ends were cut back, 7 bases at V and 1 base at J, with 16 bases in the middle. In DNA form, the CDR3 reads TGCAGTGTCAGAGAGAGGGCCAGAACTAATGAAAAACTGTTTTTT. Translated: CSVRERARTNEKLFF.

In this sample, this clonotype turned up once. J is TRBJ2-7 and V is TRBV4-1, with TRBD2 matching over 7 bases. CDR1 MGHRA and CDR2 YSYEKL come from the germline V gene. Trimming at V came to 3 bases and at J to 0 bases, leaving 5 bases not matched to a gene. The CDR3 sequence is 15 residues long. The CDR3 here is CASSHQLADSYEQYF. In DNA, the CDR3 is TGCGCCAGCAGCCATCAGCTAGCGGACTCCTACGAGCAGTACTTC.

A few counts support this clonotype. The chain uses TRBV2 and TRBJ1-3; D is unclear. With 6 bases removed from V and 0 bases from J, the gap between germline ends came to 9 bases. Germline V lookup: CDR1 SNHLY, CDR2 FYNNEI. The CDR3 is made up of 14 amino acids. The CDR3 here is CASRTATSGNTIYF. CDR3 nucleotides: TGTGCCAGCAGAACAGCCACCTCTGGAAACACCATATATTTT.

This clonotype was observed a handful of times. The V and J genes are TRBV11-3 and TRBJ2-5; 7 bases match TRBD1. After removal of 4 bases from V and 1 base from J, the junction contained 3 bases not matched to a gene. CDR3 length equals 14 residues. The germline CDR1 and CDR2 sequences are SGHNT and YENEEA. CDR3 protein: CASSSTGTQETQYF. The CDR3 DNA reads as TGTGCCAGCAGCTCGACAGGGACCCAAGAGACCCAGTACTTC. Full variable domain (outside the CDR3, taken from reference TRBV11-3 and TRBJ2-5): EAGVVQSPRYKIIEKKQPVAFWCNPISGHNTLYWYLQNLGQGPELLIRYENEEAVDDSQLPKDRFSAERLKGVDSTLKIQPAELGDSAVYLCASSSTGTQETQYFGPGTRLLVL.

This clonotype came up a few times. This sequence joins TRBV24-1 and TRBJ1-2, with D unclear. Between the trimmed V and J ends, which lost 2 bases and 2 bases, there was a span of 8 bases. The germline gives CDR1 KGHDR, CDR2 SFDVKD. There are 14 residues in the CDR3. The CDR3 loop is CATSDSAGNYGYTF. DNA of the CDR3: TGTGCCACCAGTGATTCTGCAGGAAACTATGGCTACACCTTC.

This clonotype was detected once. This chain uses TRBV28 with TRBJ1-2; TRBD1 aligns across 7 bases. Germline V CDR1 and CDR2: MDHEN, SYDVKM. The CDR3 extends over 14 amino acids. V shed 6 bases and J 2 bases; nucleotides not matched to a gene: 6. In DNA, the CDR3 is TGTGCCAGCAGGTCAGGGACAGAAAACTATGGCTACACCTTC. Translation: CASRSGTENYGYTF.

The CDR3 here is CATSDLLTDTDTQYF. CDR3 sequence (DNA): TGTGCCACCAGTGATTTGCTCACCGACACAGATACGCAGTATTTT. The chain links TRBV24-1 to TRBJ2-3, with no clear D. CDR1 is KGHDR, CDR2 SFDVKD, per germline. The CDR3 loop spans 15 amino acids. V shed 0 bases and J shed 2 bases, with 8 bases lying between them.

The chain links TRBV7-9 to TRBJ2-7; 7 bases fit TRBD1. Per germline, CDR1 SEHNR and CDR2 FQNEAQ (reference sequence). Losses at the gene ends were 11 bases for V and 3 bases for J; bases not matched to a gene: 10. The CDR3 spans 13 residues. DNA of the CDR3: TGTGCCTGGAGAGACAGGGAAGGCTACGAGCAGTACTTC. This gives the protein CAWRDREGYEQYF.

This clonotype was recorded a few times. V usage is TRBV29-1 and J usage is TRBJ1-4, with TRBD1 as a possible D gene (6 bases). V was clipped by 7 bases and J by 0 bases, with 9 bases between them. The CDR3 consists of 13 residues. Germline values: CDR1 SQVTM, CDR2 ANQGSEA. The CDR3 nucleotides read TGCAGCGGACGGACAGCAACTAATGAAAAACTGTTTTTT. Translation: CSGRTATNEKLFF.

This chain links TRBV7-8 with TRBJ2-7; TRBD1 is a possible D gene (6 bases). CDR3 length: 13 amino acids. Germline V gives CDR1 SGHVS, CDR2 FQNEAQ. Trimming cost V 4 bases and J 0 bases, with 7 bases left between them. Here the CDR3 DNA reads TGTGCCAGCAGCTCACAGGGCTCCTACGAGCAGTACTTC. It yields the protein CASSSQGSYEQYF.

The chain joins TRBV12-3 or TRBV12-4 to TRBJ1-1, with a weak D call TRBD1 (5 bases). The CDR3 is 13 residues long. V lost 0 bases to trimming and J lost 11 bases, with 13 bases between them. The CDR3 protein is CASSLALAGNAFF. In DNA form, the CDR3 reads TGTGCCAGCAGTTTAGCGCTCGCAGGGAATGCTTTCTTT.

To note about this clonotype: At one boundary the junction diverges from the germline segment, which might be a read error. The rearrangement links TRBV7-6 to TRBJ2-6; D tentatively fits TRBD1 or TRBD2 (6 bases each). The germline CDR1 and CDR2 sequences are SGHVS and FNYEAQ. This CDR3 spans 15 amino acids. The DNA of the CDR3 is TGTGCCAGCAGCCCCGGGGGCTCTGGGGCCAGCGTCCTGACTTTC. Translated: CASSPGGSGASVLTF. The full variable domain, in which reference TRBV7-6 and TRBJ2-6 provide the parts outside the CDR3, is GAGVSQSPRYKVTKRGQDVALRCDPISGHVSLYWYRQALGQGPEFLTYFNYEAQQDKSGLPNDRFSAERPEGSISTLTIQRTEQRDSAMYRCASSPGGSGASVLTFGAGSRLTVL.

Ten or more counts support this clonotype. The V and J genes are TRBV5-8 and TRBJ1-5, with 7 bases matching TRBD1. The ends lost 5 bases at V and 3 bases at J; junction bases unmatched: 8. The CDR3 spans 15 residues. The germline V gene encodes CDR1 SGHTS and CDR2 YDEGEE. In DNA form, the CDR3 reads TGTGCCAGCAGTCTGGGGACAGCAAACAATCAGCCCCAGCATTTT. Its translation: CASSLGTANNQPQHF.

The genes are TRBV13 and TRBJ2-5, with D perhaps TRBD2 (6 bases). The V and J ends lost 0 bases and 10 bases respectively, with 12 bases between them. The germline V gene encodes CDR1 PRHDT and CDR2 FYEKMQ (reference sequence). This CDR3 spans 13 amino acids. CDR3 sequence (DNA): TGTGCCAGCAGCTTAGGCCTGCGGGACCGCCAGTACTTC. Its protein is CASSLGLRDRQYF.

This clonotype was seen a few times. V is TRBV6-1 and J is TRBJ2-7; no clear D gene. V lost 0 bases to trimming and J lost 2 bases, with 11 bases between them. The length of the CDR3 is 15 residues. CDR1 and CDR2 (germline): MNHNS, SASEGT. Written as DNA, the CDR3 is TGTGCCAGCAGTGAAGCGGCCACCCAGGCCTACGAGCAGTACTTC. Translation: CASSEAATQAYEQYF.

There are many counts of this clonotype. The rearrangement joins TRBV6-6 to TRBJ2-7; D gene uncertain. Trimming stripped 0 bases from V and 2 bases from J, with 8 bases between. CDR3 length: 14 residues. Germline V gene data show CDR1 as MNHNY and CDR2 as SVGAGI (reference sequence). For the CDR3, the DNA is TGTGCCAGCAGTTACTCTTGGTCGGCCTACGAGCAGTACTTC. It translates to CASSYSWSAYEQYF.

This clonotype is labeled medium-sized. The chain recombines TRBV19 with TRBJ2-1, with D unclear. The CDR3 loop spans 13 amino acids. Germline V lookup: CDR1 LNHDA, CDR2 SQIVND (reference sequence). V was cut by 3 bases and J by 3 bases, with 6 bases left in between. The CDR3 protein is CASSMGVYNEQFF. The CDR3 region has the DNA TGTGCCAGTAGTATGGGCGTCTACAATGAGCAGTTCTTC.

This rearrangement joins TRBV20-1 to TRBJ2-2; 7 bases line up with TRBD2. Per the germline V gene, CDR1 is DFQATT and CDR2 is SNEGSKA (reference sequence). The CDR3 runs 15 residues. Trimming took 3 bases from V and 0 from J; bases not matched to a gene: 4. Written as DNA, the CDR3 is TGCAGTGCTAGTAGAGCGGGGACGAACACCGGGGAGCTGTTTTTT. Its protein product is CSASRAGTNTGELFF.

This clonotype was seen a handful of times. This rearrangement joins TRBV20-1 to TRBJ1-5; 8 bases map to TRBD1. This CDR3 has 13 residues. CDR1 and CDR2 (germline): DFQATT, SNEGSKA (reference sequence). Trimming cost V 3 bases and J 7 bases; bases outside gene matches: 5. CDR3 in DNA: TGCAGTGCTAGGGCAGGGGGCTACCAGCCCCAGCATTTT. Translating gives CSARAGGYQPQHF.

This rearrangement joins TRBV10-1 to TRBJ1-1; tentative D call: TRBD1 (5 bases). Deletions cut 4 bases from V and 0 bases from J, with 12 bases between. This CDR3 has 15 residues. Germline CDR1 reads WNHNN; CDR2 reads SYGVQD (reference sequence). The CDR3 sequence is CASSVGGSLNTEAFF. The CDR3 nucleotides read TGCGCCAGCAGTGTTGGGGGGAGTCTGAACACTGAAGCTTTCTTT.

By frequency in the sample, this clonotype is medium-sized. CDR3 protein: CAIHSSVSYEQYF. The CDR3 DNA reads TGTGCCATTCACTCGAGCGTCTCCTACGAGCAGTACTTC. V is TRBV10-3 and J is TRBJ2-7; no clear D. Deletions cut 9 bases from V and 0 bases from J, with 12 bases between. The CDR3 totals 13 residues. Germline CDR1 ENHRY, CDR2 SYGVKD.